The sequence of this T cell receptor (beta chain) was determined in a study of shared clonotypes between healthy human individuals. Study-wide findings and caveats: Sharing across several donors was seen in 4% to 5.5% of naive CD4 clonotypes.

Generated by immunoSEQ multiplex PCR, the TCRdb table keeps only in-frame clones and is missing some. The repertoire holds roughly 1,500,000 clones, with 98% as singletons. Details on this clone: The antigen is unknown.

The CDR3 loop spans 15 amino acids. The germline V and J ends were trimmed by 4 bases and 0 bases, with 12 bases remaining between them. CDR1 and CDR2 from the germline V gene are SNHLY and FYNNEI. Material: naive CD4+ T cells sorted from blood. Subset indicated: CD45RA+ positively selected. The sequence was obtained from a young man in good health. The chain has TRBV2 and TRBJ1-2; no definite D call. Here the CDR3 DNA reads TGTGCCAGCAGTGCCCTAGGCCAGGCTAACTATGGCTACACCTTC. Amino acid sequence: CASSALGQANYGYTF.